A selection of T cell receptor beta chains follows, all from one sample in a study of CD8 T cells in Susac syndrome. In TCRdb, the immunoSEQ multiplex PCR reads were re-called with MiXCR into one record per CDR3 protein. There are approximately 150,000 distinct CDR3 sequences in the sample; 75% to 90% occur only once, and 0.45% to 0.6% lies in the top ten. Input material: CD8+ T cells from PBMCs. These receptors came from a human donor with multiple sclerosis. The CDR3 runs from the conserved cysteine through the conserved F or W. The D gene is left open where the match is weak. A clone size is listed for some rows: how often the clone was seen (once, few, many), or a class if it is expanded.

once | TRBJ2-3 | TRBV7-9 | - | TGTGCCAGCAGCTTAGGTCGCGGACCAAGCACAGATACGCAGTATTTT | CASSLGRGPSTDTQYF
- | TRBJ2-2 | TRBV18 | - | TGTGCCAGCTCACGGGAGGCAACGGACACCGGGGAGCTGTTTTTT | CASSREATDTGELFF
- | TRBJ2-5 | TRBV7-8 | TRBD2 | TGTGCCAGCAGCTTAGCGCAGCGACTAGCGGGAGAAGAGACCCAGTACTTC | CASSLAQRLAGEETQYF
- | TRBJ2-1 | TRBV6-2/TRBV6-3 | - | TGTGCCAGCAGTTACTTACATCGTGGACCGCAGTTCTTC | CASSYLHRGPQFF
few | TRBJ1-1 | TRBV11-2 | TRBD1 | TGTGCCAGCAGCTCGGGACAGATGAACACTGAAGCTTTCTTT | CASSSGQMNTEAFF
- | TRBJ2-1 | TRBV4-3 | - | TGCGCCAGCAGCCAAGATTCAGACGATGAGCAGTTCTTC | CASSQDSDDEQFF
- | TRBJ2-1 | TRBV21-1 | - | TGTGCCAGCAGCACCACCGGGACAAGCTCCTACAATGAGCAGTTCTTC | CASSTTGTSSYNEQFF
- | TRBJ2-1 | TRBV7-2 | - | TGTGCCAGCAGCTTAATTATTATGGCTGAGCAGTTCTTC | CASSLIIMAEQFF
- | TRBJ2-3 | TRBV20-1 | - | TGCAGTGCCACCGGACGGGAATTCACAGATACGCAGTATTTT | CSATGREFTDTQYF
few | TRBJ1-1 | TRBV6-5 | - | TGTGCCAGCAGTTTAGGGGCCACTGAAGCTTTCTTT | CASSLGATEAFF
once | TRBJ1-1 | TRBV3-1 | - | TGTGCCAGCAGCCTGAGGGATCTCAAGAACCTGAACACTGAAGCTTTCTTT | CASSLRDLKNLNTEAFF
- | TRBJ1-1 | TRBV6-1 | - | TGTGCCAGCAGACGACCCCCAGAACCGGGTAGGACTGAAGCTTTCTTT | CASRRPPEPGRTEAFF
- | TRBJ1-3 | TRBV7-9 | - | TGTGCCAGCAGCTTAGACGGGTCTGGAAACACCATATATTTT | CASSLDGSGNTIYF
- | TRBJ2-1 | TRBV11-3 | - | TGTGCCAGCAGCCCCCTGACTACGAGTGAGCAGTTCTTC | CASSPLTTSEQFF
- | TRBJ2-2 | TRBV4-1 | - | TGCGCCAGCAGCCTTTGGACACCCGACACCGGGGAGCTGCTTTTT | CASSLWTPDTGELLF
- | TRBJ1-1 | TRBV14 | TRBD1 | TGTGCCAGCAGCCACGACAGGGTCCCAGCTTTCTTT | CASSHDRVPAFF
- | TRBJ2-1 | TRBV4-1 | - | TGCGCCAGCAGCCATGGGGCTTTTCTTGGGAATGAGCAGTTCTTC | CASSHGAFLGNEQFF
- | TRBJ1-1 | TRBV29-1 | - | TGCAGCGTTGGGACGGCCAACACTGAAGCTTTCTTT | CSVGTANTEAFF
- | TRBJ1-1 | TRBV5-5 | - | TGTGCCAGCAACCGAGGAAGCGTCGGGGCTTTCTTT | CASNRGSVGAFF
- | TRBJ1-4 | TRBV11-2 | - | TGTGCCAGCAGCTTAGGCGACAGGAGGTTTTATGAAAAACTGTTTTTT | CASSLGDRRFYEKLFF
few | TRBJ2-3 | TRBV6-6 | - | TGTGCCAGCAGTTACCCGGCCGTCTCAGATACGCAGTATTTT | CASSYPAVSDTQYF
- | TRBJ2-2 | TRBV7-9 | TRBD1 | TGTGCCAGCAGCTTAGCGGGACAGGCGAACACCGGGGAGCTGTTTTTT | CASSLAGQANTGELFF
- | TRBJ1-5 | TRBV12-3/TRBV12-4 | - | TGTGCCAGCAAATCCAGGGATAATAGCAATCAGCCCCAGCATTTT | CASKSRDNSNQPQHF
once | TRBJ2-1 | TRBV11-3 | TRBD2 | TGTGCCAGCAGCTCCAGGACTAGCGGGAGTAATGAGCAGTTCTTC | CASSSRTSGSNEQFF